This T cell receptor (beta chain) was recovered during a study of T cell changes during pregnancy in multiple sclerosis. Produced via immunoSEQ multiplex PCR; TCRdb's table is partial and in-frame only. The data show 50,000 to 60,000 clones, with around 90% seen just once and approximately 0.27% held by the top ten. The CDR3 is 15 amino acids. Germline CDR1 and CDR2: MNHEY and SVGAGI. Trimming cost V 6 bases and J 0 bases, with 12 bases left between them. This clone was seen once. The sequencing here drew on CD4+ T cells from peripheral blood mononuclear cells, taken in the second trimester of pregnancy. This chain joins TRBV6-5 and TRBJ1-5; D not certain. The receptor was derived from a female donor with multiple sclerosis, enrolled in a pregnancy study. The CDR3 loop is CASSSVQNSNQPQHF. CDR3 bases: TGTGCCAGCAGCTCTGTCCAGAATAGCAATCAGCCCCAGCATTTT.